The T cell receptor (beta chain) described here comes from a study of cytomegalovirus exposure and HLA in healthy donors. The germline V gene has CDR1 SGHRS and CDR2 YFSETQ. V lost 4 bases to trimming and J lost 1 base; unmatched junction nucleotides: 7. This CDR3 comprises 15 residues. The PCR used 60 Vbeta and 13 Jbeta primers. The assay was immunoSEQ multiplex PCR, and TCRdb's table has in-frame clones only and misses some. Among under 200,000 clones listed, 81% were seen once. This TCR was sampled from a man in his forties or fifties in good health and CMV-seropositive. V is TRBV5-1 and J is TRBJ1-2; 7 bases fit TRBD1. Sequenced: PBMCs. The CDR3 reads CASSPQGDSNYGYTF. CDR3 coding DNA: TGCGCCAGCAGCCCCCAAGGGGACAGTAACTATGGCTACACCTTC.